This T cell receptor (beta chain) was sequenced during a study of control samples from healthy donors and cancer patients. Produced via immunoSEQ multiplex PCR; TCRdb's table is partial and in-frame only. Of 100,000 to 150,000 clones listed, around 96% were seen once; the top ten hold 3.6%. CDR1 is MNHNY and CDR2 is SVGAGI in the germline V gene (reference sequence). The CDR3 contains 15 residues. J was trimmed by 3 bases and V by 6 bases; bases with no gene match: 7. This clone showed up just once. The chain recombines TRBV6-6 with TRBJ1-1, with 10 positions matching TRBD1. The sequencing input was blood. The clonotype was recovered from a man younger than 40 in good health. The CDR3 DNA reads TGTGCCAGCAGCGCCTCCGGGACAGGGGACACTGAAGCTTTCTTT. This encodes CASSASGTGDTEAFF.